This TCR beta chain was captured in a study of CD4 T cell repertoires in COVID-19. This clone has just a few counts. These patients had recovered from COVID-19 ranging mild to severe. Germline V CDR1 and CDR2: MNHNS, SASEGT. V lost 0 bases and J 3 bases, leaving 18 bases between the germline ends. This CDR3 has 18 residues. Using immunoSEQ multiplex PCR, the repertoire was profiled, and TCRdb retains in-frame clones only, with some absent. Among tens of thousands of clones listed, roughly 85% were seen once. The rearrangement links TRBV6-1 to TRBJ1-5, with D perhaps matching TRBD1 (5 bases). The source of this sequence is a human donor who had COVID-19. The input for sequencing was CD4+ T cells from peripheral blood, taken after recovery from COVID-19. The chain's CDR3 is CASSEAIPGLPPNQPQHF. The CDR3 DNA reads TGTGCCAGCAGTGAAGCTATCCCAGGGCTCCCCCCCAATCAGCCCCAGCATTTT.